The 3 T cell receptor beta chains presented below share a single source sample, sequenced in a study of T cells in Graves' hyperthyroidism and ophthalmopathy. It was RNA transcripts that yielded the amplified TCR beta CDR3 regions. With the HTBI primer set, the TCR CDR3 went through a first round of RT-PCR. TCRdb used MiXCR to reprocess the multiplex PCR reads, holding one entry per CDR3 protein. Of around 620,000 distinct CDR3 sequences in the sample, under 20% were seen once. Source material: blood. The receptors were sampled from a woman between 25 and 40 years old with Graves' hyperthyroidism.

Comment on this clonotype: Being one base from a much bigger clone, this may be a read error. CDR3 in DNA: TGTGCCAGCAGTTTGCAGGGGGCGATGGATAAGCAGTTCTTC. Protein product: CASSLQGAMDKQFF. The chain couples TRBV6-5 to TRBJ2-1, with 8 nucleotides matching TRBD1. Germline V gives CDR1 MNHEY, CDR2 SVGAGI. CDR3 length: 14 amino acids. J lost 11 bases, V lost 4 bases, and 10 bases had no gene match.

This clonotype was observed at least ten times. The chain uses TRBV12-3 or TRBV12-4 and TRBJ2-3; D ambiguous. Trimming pared 6 bases from V and 2 bases from J, leaving 6 bases between. The CDR3 contains 12 residues. CDR3 bases: TGTGCCAGCAGGCCCCCCACAGATACGCAGTATTTT. This codes for CASRPPTDTQYF.

At least ten counts were recorded for this clonotype. The chain employs TRBV11-2 and TRBJ2-3, with D unclear. CDR1 is SGHAT and CDR2 is FQNNGV in the germline V gene. Trimming cost V 0 bases and J 8 bases, with 6 bases left between them. This CDR3 is built from 12 residues. The CDR3 protein is CASSLDGSTQYF. In DNA form, the CDR3 reads TGTGCCAGCAGCTTAGACGGCTCTACGCAGTATTTT.